The 29 T cell receptor beta chains below were found in one sample sequenced in a study of blood T cell repertoires in COVID-19 (dated by TCRdb to 2020 to 2021). Library preparation was by the immunoSEQ multiplex PCR assay. The table was pulled from immuneACCESS by TCRdb, which kept in-frame rearrangements only. Such tables lose some clones; where checked, under half of the loss comes from unresolved V genes, and the rest has no known cause. The sample table holds 200,000 to 300,000 clones, of which roughly 85% were seen once. The ten largest account for around 3% of the sample. The sample consisted of peripheral blood. These receptors were collected from a man aged 18 to 35 with active or convalescent COVID-19.

The chain links TRBV27 to TRBJ2-1; D is unresolved. The V gene lost 7 bases and the J gene lost 13 bases, with 8 bases spanning the gap. Germline loops: CDR1 MNHEY, CDR2 SMNVEV (reference sequence). The CDR3 has 9 residues. CDR3 in amino acids: CASNFFQFF. CDR3 nucleotides: TGTGCCAGCAACTTCTTTCAGTTCTTC.

The chain joins TRBV28 to TRBJ2-2, with 12 bases fitting TRBD2. Germline CDR1 reads MDHEN; CDR2 reads SYDVKM. The CDR3 consists of 16 residues. J was trimmed by 4 bases and V by 5 bases; bases with no gene match: 5. The CDR3 sequence: CASSPWTSGITGELFF. The CDR3 nucleotides are TGTGCCAGCAGTCCCTGGACTAGCGGGATCACCGGGGAGCTGTTTTTT.

The chain employs TRBV20-1 and TRBJ1-5, with TRBD1 matching 8 bases. CDR1 is DFQATT, CDR2 SNEGSKA, per germline (reference sequence). The CDR3 has 14 residues. The junction had 6 bases not matched to a gene; V was cut back by 3 bases and J by 5 bases. The CDR3 loop reads CSASSQGAYQPQHF. CDR3 bases: TGCAGTGCTAGTAGCCAGGGGGCCTATCAGCCCCAGCATTTT.

The chain employs TRBV28 and TRBJ1-5; D may be TRBD1 (6 bases). The CDR3 has 12 amino acids. Looked up from germline, CDR1 is MDHEN and CDR2 is SYDVKM. Deletions cut 7 bases from V and 7 bases from J, with 11 bases between. The CDR3 DNA reads TGTGCCAGCAAACTACAGGGACAGCCCCAGCATTTT. Translated: CASKLQGQPQHF.

CDR3 residues: CASRFGQSNEQYF. DNA for the CDR3: TGTGCCAGTAGATTTGGACAGAGCAACGAGCAGTACTTC. The rearrangement uses TRBV19 and TRBJ2-7, with D possibly matching TRBD1 (6 bases). V lost 6 bases, J lost 5 bases, and 14 bases lay in between. Per germline, CDR1 LNHDA and CDR2 SQIVND (reference sequence). The CDR3 has 13 residues.

The chain recombines TRBV19 with TRBJ1-5, with D hard to call. This CDR3 has 14 amino acids. The V and J ends lost 7 bases and 3 bases respectively, with 13 bases between them. Germline CDR1 is LNHDA and CDR2 is SQIVND (reference sequence). The CDR3 loop reads CASMTGNFNQPQHF. Written as DNA, the CDR3 is TGTGCCAGTATGACCGGGAATTTCAATCAGCCCCAGCATTTT.

This sequence joins TRBV19 and TRBJ2-4; D uncertain. Germline values: CDR1 LNHDA, CDR2 SQIVND (reference sequence). Trimming cost V 3 bases and J 0 bases, with 9 bases left between them. The CDR3 sequence is 15 residues long. CDR3 loop: CASSIGPLAKNIQYF. As DNA, the CDR3 is TGTGCCAGTAGTATTGGTCCACTAGCCAAAAACATTCAGTACTTC.

V is TRBV12-5 and J is TRBJ2-2; the D gene is possibly TRBD1 (7 bases). The V and J ends lost 1 base and 5 bases respectively, with 11 bases between them. Germline CDR1 is LGHNT and CDR2 is FRNRAP. This CDR3 is built from 15 residues. The DNA for the CDR3 is TGTGCTAGTGGTTTGGGGAGGGACAGTACCGGGGAGCTGTTTTTT. Its translation: CASGLGRDSTGELFF.

V and J are TRBV6-5 and TRBJ1-2; D gene unclear. The CDR3 spans 15 residues. CDR1 MNHEY and CDR2 SVGAGI come from the germline V gene. The V end lost 2 bases, the J end lost 0 bases, and 10 bases lay between the germline ends. CDR3 nucleotide sequence: TGTGCCAGCAGTTACCTCCCCTTAGCTAACTATGGCTACACCTTC. It translates to CASSYLPLANYGYTF.

The V and J genes are TRBV3-1 (or the pseudogene TRBV3-2) and TRBJ2-7, with 9 bases fitting TRBD1. V lost 4 bases to trimming and J lost 6 bases; unmatched junction nucleotides: 4. Germline CDR1 LGHDT, CDR2 YNNKEL (reference sequence). The CDR3 has 13 residues. This CDR3 reads CASSLDRGGEQYF. CDR3 nucleotide sequence: TGTGCCAGCAGCCTGGACAGGGGTGGCGAGCAGTACTTC.

This chain connects TRBV5-4 to TRBJ2-3, with TRBD2 matching 7 bases. V lost 6 bases to trimming and J lost 3 bases; unmatched junction nucleotides: 10. Germline V lookup: CDR1 SGHNT, CDR2 YYREEE (reference sequence). The CDR3 contains 15 residues. The CDR3 nucleotides are TGTGCCAGCAACCTAGCGGAGAGAGGTACAGATACGCAGTATTTT. Amino acid sequence: CASNLAERGTDTQYF. Using reference TRBV5-4 and TRBJ2-3 for the parts outside the CDR3, the full variable domain is ETGVTQSPTHLIKTRGQQVTLRCSSQSGHNTVSWYQQALGQGPQFIFQYYREEENGRGNFPPRFSGLQFPNYSSELNVNALELDDSALYLCASNLAERGTDTQYFGPGTRLTVL.

This clone was seen just once. The chain joins TRBV4-3 to TRBJ1-3; 7 bases fit TRBD1. V trimming: 4 bases; J trimming: 0 bases; junction bases outside the gene matches: 15. The CDR3 has 19 residues. CDR1 is LGHNA and CDR2 is YSLEER in the germline V gene. DNA for the CDR3: TGCGCCAGCAGCCCAAGTCAACAGGGGCAGTATTTCTCTGGAAACACCATATATTTT. This sequence encodes CASSPSQQGQYFSGNTIYF.

This chain uses TRBV6-2 or TRBV6-3 with TRBJ1-5, with D perhaps matching TRBD1 (6 bases). V shed 2 bases and J shed 0 bases, with 11 bases lying between them. The CDR3 length is 16 residues. Germline CDR1 and CDR2: MNHEY and SVGEGT. The CDR3 is CASSYRGGSSNQPQHF. The CDR3 DNA reads TGTGCCAGCAGTTACAGAGGGGGTAGTAGCAATCAGCCCCAGCATTTT.

This sequence joins TRBV10-3 and TRBJ2-1, with D tentatively TRBD1 (6 bases). The CDR3 spans 13 residues. The V gene lost 4 bases and the J gene lost 7 bases, with 11 bases spanning the gap. Per germline, CDR1 ENHRY and CDR2 SYGVKD. This chain's CDR3 is CAISGLQGNEQFF. Here the CDR3 DNA reads TGTGCCATCAGTGGTTTACAGGGAAATGAGCAGTTCTTC.

The rearrangement joins TRBV5-1 to TRBJ1-6; unclear D gene. Trimming removed 0 bases from V and 11 bases from J, with 21 bases in between. The CDR3 is made up of 17 amino acids. Germline V gene lookup returns CDR1 SGHRS and CDR2 YFSETQ. This CDR3 reads CASSLVPSGRGGPPLHF. CDR3 sequence (DNA): TGCGCCAGCAGCTTGGTGCCGAGCGGGCGGGGAGGGCCACCCCTCCACTTT.

This chain uses TRBV7-2 with TRBJ2-7, with D unresolved. Germline V gives CDR1 SGHTA, CDR2 FQGNSA. The CDR3 length is 15 residues. V lost 1 base, J lost 0 bases, and 10 bases lay in between. CDR3 in DNA: TGTGCCAGCAGCTTAGACTTTTCAAGCTCCTACGAGCAGTACTTC. Its protein product is CASSLDFSSSYEQYF.

The CDR3 loop is CASSQEGTVPTEAFF. For the CDR3, the DNA is TGCGCCAGCAGCCAAGAAGGGACAGTCCCCACTGAAGCTTTCTTT. The chain couples TRBV4-3 to TRBJ1-1; 7 bases align to TRBD1. Germline V gene lookup returns CDR1 LGHNA and CDR2 YSLEER. CDR3 length: 15 amino acids. The junction had 5 bases not matched to a gene; V was cut back by 0 bases and J by 4 bases.

V and J are TRBV28 and TRBJ1-6, with 8 positions matching TRBD1. The germline gives CDR1 MDHEN, CDR2 SYDVKM. V lost 8 bases to trimming and J lost 4 bases; unmatched junction nucleotides: 19. This CDR3 spans 19 amino acids. CDR3 loop: CASRSTGVDLSPYNSPLHF. CDR3 DNA sequence: TGTGCCAGCCGATCGACAGGGGTGGATTTGTCTCCGTATAATTCACCCCTCCACTTT. Using reference TRBV28 and TRBJ1-6 for the parts outside the CDR3, the full variable domain is DVKVTQSSRYLVKRTGEKVFLECVQDMDHENMFWYRQDPGLGLRLIYFSYDVKMKEKGDIPEGYSVSREKKERFSLILESASTNQTSMYLCASRSTGVDLSPYNSPLHFGNGTRLTVT.

The genes are TRBV11-2 and TRBJ2-3, with TRBD2 matching 10 bases. J was trimmed by 3 bases and V by 2 bases; bases with no gene match: 8. The CDR3 is made up of 17 amino acids. Per germline, CDR1 SGHAT and CDR2 FQNNGV. This chain's CDR3 is CASSLWGLAGETDTQYF. The DNA for the CDR3 is TGTGCCAGCAGCTTATGGGGTCTAGCGGGAGAAACAGATACGCAGTATTTT.

The table lists this clone with a count of one. The CDR3 reads CASSLVVVAGEMNEQYF. The DNA for the CDR3 is TGCGCCAGCAGCTTGGTAGTCGTAGCGGGAGAAATGAACGAGCAGTACTTC. This chain joins TRBV5-1 and TRBJ2-7; 9 bases match TRBD2. CDR1 SGHRS and CDR2 YFSETQ come from the germline V gene. The CDR3 totals 17 residues. V dropped 0 bases and J dropped 5; count of bases not matched to a gene: 12.

For the CDR3, the DNA is TGTGCCAGCAGGACGGGTCAGGGAATAATCTATGGCTACACCTTC. Protein sequence: CASRTGQGIIYGYTF. V is TRBV6-5 and J is TRBJ1-2, with TRBD1 as a possible D gene (5 bases). This CDR3 is built from 15 residues. Germline CDR1 is MNHEY and CDR2 is SVGAGI. V lost 6 bases and J lost 4, with 18 bases in between.

The genes are TRBV5-1 and TRBJ1-1; D is unclear. Trimming stripped 0 bases from V and 3 bases from J, with 6 bases between. The germline V gene encodes CDR1 SGHRS and CDR2 YFSETQ. The CDR3 sequence is 13 residues long. DNA for the CDR3: TGCGCCAGCAGCTTGGCACTCTACACTGAAGCTTTCTTT. It translates to CASSLALYTEAFF.

V is TRBV7-2 and J is TRBJ1-6, with D perhaps matching TRBD1 (6 bases). The ends were cut back, 5 bases at V and 10 bases at J, with 15 bases in the middle. CDR1 is SGHTA and CDR2 is FQGNSA in the germline V gene. The CDR3 is 14 amino acids. CDR3 DNA sequence: TGTGCCAGCAGCGCACGACAGGCGGCCTCACCCCTCCACTTT. Translation gives CASSARQAASPLHF.

The V and J genes are TRBV7-3 and TRBJ1-6, with a tentative D call TRBD1 (5 bases). The CDR3 covers 16 residues. The V end was cut by 1 base, the J end by 6 bases, with 13 bases between. From germline, CDR1 is SGHTA and CDR2 FQGTGA. In nucleotides, the CDR3 is TGTGCCAGCAGCTTAAATAACCAGGGCTCTAATTCACCCCTCCACTTT. Its protein product is CASSLNNQGSNSPLHF.

The CDR3 loop reads CASSSRDSYNEQFF. Here the CDR3 DNA reads TGCGCCAGCAGCTCCCGGGACAGTTACAATGAGCAGTTCTTC. The chain has TRBV5-1 and TRBJ2-1, with TRBD1 identical over 7 bases. J was trimmed by 4 bases and V by 3 bases; bases with no gene match: 4. Germline-derived CDR1 and CDR2 are SGHRS and YFSETQ. This CDR3 has 14 amino acids.

This chain joins TRBV7-9 and TRBJ2-2; 7 bases align to TRBD1. V lost 0 bases, J lost 2 bases, and 6 bases stayed unmatched. The germline CDR1 and CDR2 sequences are SEHNR and FQNEAQ (reference sequence). This CDR3 is built from 17 residues. CDR3 sequence: CASSLAGQLTNTGELFF. In nucleotides, the CDR3 is TGTGCCAGCAGCTTAGCGGGACAGCTGACAAACACCGGGGAGCTGTTTTTT.

This chain uses TRBV7-3 with TRBJ2-3; D may be TRBD2 (6 bases). Per the germline V gene, CDR1 is SGHTA and CDR2 is FQGTGA. V lost 0 bases, J lost 2 bases, and 12 bases lay in between. CDR3 size: 16 residues. The CDR3 nucleotides read TGTGCCAGCAGCTTAACCCAGGGACTTAACACAGATACGCAGTATTTT. It encodes CASSLTQGLNTDTQYF.

In this sample, this clone turned up once. V is TRBV23-1 and J is TRBJ2-1; 10 positions agree with TRBD2. TRBV23-1 is identified as an open reading frame with a role that is uncertain. Germline trimming cut 3 bases from V and 0 bases from J; bases unmatched to any gene: 20. The CDR3 extends over 22 amino acids. This chain's CDR3 is CASSHYARAGGPAAVSYNEQFF. CDR3 coding DNA: TGCGCCAGCAGTCATTACGCCAGAGCGGGAGGGCCGGCGGCAGTCTCCTACAATGAGCAGTTCTTC.

The chain is built from TRBV5-1 and TRBJ2-1; a possible D gene is TRBD2 (5 bases). V lost 0 bases, J lost 8 bases, and 15 bases lay in between. The CDR3 length is 15 residues. In germline, CDR1 is SGHRS, CDR2 YFSETQ. CDR3 sequence (DNA): TGCGCCAGCAGCTTGGCGGAGGCCCGGGTCCATGAGCAGTTCTTC. Translated: CASSLAEARVHEQFF.